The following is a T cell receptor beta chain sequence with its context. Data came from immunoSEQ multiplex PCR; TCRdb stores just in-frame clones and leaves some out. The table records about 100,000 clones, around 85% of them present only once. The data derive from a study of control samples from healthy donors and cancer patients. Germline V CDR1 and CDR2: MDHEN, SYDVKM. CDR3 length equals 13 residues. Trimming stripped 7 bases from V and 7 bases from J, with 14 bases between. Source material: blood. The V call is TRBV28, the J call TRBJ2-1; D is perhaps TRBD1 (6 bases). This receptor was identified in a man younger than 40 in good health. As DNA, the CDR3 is TGTGCCAGCATTACTCGGGACATTAATGAGCAGTTCTTC. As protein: CASITRDINEQFF.